The 10 T cell receptor beta chains given below trace back to one sample, sequenced in a study of T cell clonotyping in hematopoietic cell transplantation. The sample's time point: recipient sample about 28 days before transplant, after cytoreduction. Profiled with immunoSEQ multiplex PCR; TCRdb holds only in-frame clones, not every one. The sample contains tens of thousands of clones, 85% to 90% of which appear only once. This sample comprised peripheral blood mononuclear cells, obtained before stem cell transplant. All receptors come from a man in his sixties with biphenotypic leukemia. Some clones in this sample may be carry-over from other donors' samples.

This sequence joins TRBV28 and TRBJ2-5; 9 nucleotides line up with TRBD2. The J segment lost 1 base and the V segment lost 5 bases, leaving 8 bases of the junction unmatched. Per the germline V gene, CDR1 is MDHEN and CDR2 is SYDVKM. The CDR3 has 16 amino acids. DNA for the CDR3: TGTGCCAGCAGTATGGTTAGCGGGGGATCCCAAGAGACCCAGTACTTC. This gives the protein CASSMVSGGSQETQYF.

V and J are TRBV7-9 and TRBJ1-1; D is undetermined. V dropped 0 bases and J dropped 3 bases, with 8 bases sitting between them. CDR1 and CDR2 (germline): SEHNR, FQNEAQ (reference sequence). The CDR3 runs to 14 residues. As DNA, the CDR3 is TGTGCCAGCAGCTTAGCTTCGCTATACACTGAAGCTTTCTTT. Translated, it gives CASSLASLYTEAFF.

The V gene is TRBV15, the J gene TRBJ2-3; D might be TRBD1 or TRBD2, each matching 5 bases. Trimming took off 1 base at V and 4 bases at J, with 15 bases between the two ends. CDR3 length: 16 residues. CDR1 is LNHNV, CDR2 YYDKDF, per germline (reference sequence). As DNA, the CDR3 is TGTGCCACCAGCAGAGGACAGTCAGCGGCTTCAGATACGCAGTATTTT. This translates into CATSRGQSAASDTQYF.

V gene TRBV28 combines with J gene TRBJ2-1; 9 nucleotides agree with TRBD2. The J segment lost 9 bases and the V segment lost 3 bases, leaving 9 bases of the junction unmatched. Per germline, CDR1 MDHEN and CDR2 SYDVKM. The CDR3 is 15 amino acids. This CDR3 is CASSFPAGGPGEQFF. Here the CDR3 DNA reads TGTGCCAGCAGTTTTCCCGCGGGAGGGCCGGGTGAGCAGTTCTTC. Combining the CDR3 with reference TRBV28 and TRBJ2-1 gives the whole variable domain DVKVTQSSRYLVKRTGEKVFLECVQDMDHENMFWYRQDPGLGLRLIYFSYDVKMKEKGDIPEGYSVSREKKERFSLILESASTNQTSMYLCASSFPAGGPGEQFFGPGTRLTVL.

This rearrangement joins TRBV7-2 to TRBJ2-4, with 9 nucleotides matching TRBD1. The CDR3 is made up of 13 amino acids. J lost 9 bases, V lost 8 bases, and 8 bases had no gene match. CDR1 is SGHTA, CDR2 FQGNSA, per germline. CDR3 sequence (DNA): TGTGCCAGCGGGCCAGGACAGGGGTTCATTCAGTACTTC. This gives the protein CASGPGQGFIQYF. The full variable domain, rest sourced from reference TRBV7-2 and TRBJ2-4, is GAGVSQSPSNKVTEKGKDVELRCDPISGHTALYWYRQSLGQGLEFLIYFQGNSAPDKSGLPSDRFSAERTGGSVSTLTIQRTQQEDSAVYLCASGPGQGFIQYFGAGTRLSVL.

The chain links TRBV11-3 to TRBJ2-1, with no clear D. V was clipped by 1 base and J by 7 bases, with 8 bases between them. Germline CDR1 is SGHNT and CDR2 is YENEEA. This CDR3 region has 13 residues. CDR3 DNA sequence: TGTGCCAGCAGCTTAGCGCCAAGTAATGAGCAGTTCTTC. It translates to CASSLAPSNEQFF.

CDR3 DNA sequence: TGTGCCAGTAGCCAGGGTCCCTACGAGCAGTACTTC. It translates to CASSQGPYEQYF. The chain carries TRBV19 and TRBJ2-7, with TRBD1 as a possible D gene (5 bases). Trimming removed 6 bases from V and 2 bases from J, with 8 bases in between. The CDR3 has 12 amino acids. Germline CDR1 is LNHDA and CDR2 is SQIVND (reference sequence).

The chain combines TRBV11-1 with TRBJ2-3; a possible D gene is TRBD2 (5 bases). The CDR3 is 17 amino acids. V lost 3 bases, J lost 3 bases, and 19 bases lay in between. CDR1 is SGHAT, CDR2 FQDESV, per germline (reference sequence). The CDR3 nucleotides read TGTGCCAGCAGCTTGGGTACACGTGGGAGCTTTACAGATACGCAGTATTTT. This codes for CASSLGTRGSFTDTQYF.

This clone occurred a few times. The chain employs TRBV10-3 and TRBJ1-1; 12 nucleotides align to TRBD1. Unmatched junction bases numbered 10, after V lost 7 bases and J lost 4 bases. CDR1 and CDR2 (germline): ENHRY, SYGVKD. The length of the CDR3 is 16 residues. The CDR3 is CAITAAGTGGPTEAFF. CDR3 DNA: TGTGCCATCACGGCGGCCGGGACAGGGGGCCCCACTGAAGCTTTCTTT.

V is TRBV7-3 and J is TRBJ2-7; 7 bases align to TRBD1. V trimming: 5 bases; J trimming: 0 bases; junction bases outside the gene matches: 4. The CDR3 totals 14 residues. Germline CDR1 is SGHTA and CDR2 is FQGTGA. DNA of the CDR3: TGTGCCAGCAGCCTGACAGGGATCTCCTACGAGCAGTACTTC. Its translation: CASSLTGISYEQYF.